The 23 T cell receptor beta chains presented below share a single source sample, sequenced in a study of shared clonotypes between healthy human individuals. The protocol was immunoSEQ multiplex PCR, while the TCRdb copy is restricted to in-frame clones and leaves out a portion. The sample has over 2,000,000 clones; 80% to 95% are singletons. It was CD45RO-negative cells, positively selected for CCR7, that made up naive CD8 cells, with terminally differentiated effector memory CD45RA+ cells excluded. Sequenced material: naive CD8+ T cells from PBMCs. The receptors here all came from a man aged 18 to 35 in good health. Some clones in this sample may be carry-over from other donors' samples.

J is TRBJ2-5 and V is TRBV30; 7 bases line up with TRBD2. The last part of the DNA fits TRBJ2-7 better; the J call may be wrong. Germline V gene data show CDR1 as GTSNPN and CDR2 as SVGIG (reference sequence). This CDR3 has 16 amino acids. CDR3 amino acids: CAWSVRAGWVSYEQYF. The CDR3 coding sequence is TGTGCCTGGAGTGTACGAGCGGGGTGGGTCTCCTACGAGCAGTACTTC.

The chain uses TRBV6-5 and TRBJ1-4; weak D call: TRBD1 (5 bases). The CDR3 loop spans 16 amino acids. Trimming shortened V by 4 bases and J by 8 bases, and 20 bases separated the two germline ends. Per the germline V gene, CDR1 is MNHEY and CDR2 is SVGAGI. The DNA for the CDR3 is TGTGCCAGCAGTTTCCGCCGACCAGGGCCACTGGAAAAACTGTTTTTT. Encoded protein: CASSFRRPGPLEKLFF.

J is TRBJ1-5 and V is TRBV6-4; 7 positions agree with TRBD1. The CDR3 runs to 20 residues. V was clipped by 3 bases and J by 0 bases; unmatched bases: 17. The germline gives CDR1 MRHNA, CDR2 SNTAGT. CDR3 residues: CASSEPDRAPPLYSNQPQHF. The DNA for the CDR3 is TGTGCCAGCAGTGAACCTGACAGGGCCCCTCCGTTGTATAGCAATCAGCCCCAGCATTTT.

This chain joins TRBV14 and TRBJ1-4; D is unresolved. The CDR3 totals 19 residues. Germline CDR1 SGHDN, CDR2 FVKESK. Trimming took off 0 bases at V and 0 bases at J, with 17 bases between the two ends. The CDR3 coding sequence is TGTGCCAGCAGCCAAGATGGATCTTTTCCGGCTGCAACTAATGAAAAACTGTTTTTT. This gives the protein CASSQDGSFPAATNEKLFF.

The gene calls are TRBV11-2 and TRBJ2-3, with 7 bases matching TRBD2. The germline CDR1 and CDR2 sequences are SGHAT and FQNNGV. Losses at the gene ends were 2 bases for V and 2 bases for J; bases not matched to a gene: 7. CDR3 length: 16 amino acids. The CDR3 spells CASSLRAGELTDTQYF. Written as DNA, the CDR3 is TGTGCCAGCAGCTTAAGGGCGGGGGAACTCACAGATACGCAGTATTTT.

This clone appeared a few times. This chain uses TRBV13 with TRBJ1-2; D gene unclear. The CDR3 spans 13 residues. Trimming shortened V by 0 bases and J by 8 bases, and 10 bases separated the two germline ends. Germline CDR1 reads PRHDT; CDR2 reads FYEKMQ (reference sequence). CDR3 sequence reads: CASSLGRFPGYTF. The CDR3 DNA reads TGTGCCAGCAGCTTAGGCCGGTTTCCAGGCTACACCTTC.

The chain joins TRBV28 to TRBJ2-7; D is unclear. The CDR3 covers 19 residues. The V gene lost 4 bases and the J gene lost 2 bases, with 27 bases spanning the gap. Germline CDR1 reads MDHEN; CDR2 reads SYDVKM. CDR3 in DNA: TGTGCCAGCAGTTCAACAGACCTTTCACGGCACTTGCTAACCTACGAGCAGTACTTC. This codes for CASSSTDLSRHLLTYEQYF.

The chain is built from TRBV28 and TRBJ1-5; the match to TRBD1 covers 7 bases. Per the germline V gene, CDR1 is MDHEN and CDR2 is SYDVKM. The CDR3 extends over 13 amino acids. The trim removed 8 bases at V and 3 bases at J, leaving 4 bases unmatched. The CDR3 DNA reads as TGTGCCAGCGGACAGGATTACAATCAGCCCCAGCATTTT. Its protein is CASGQDYNQPQHF.

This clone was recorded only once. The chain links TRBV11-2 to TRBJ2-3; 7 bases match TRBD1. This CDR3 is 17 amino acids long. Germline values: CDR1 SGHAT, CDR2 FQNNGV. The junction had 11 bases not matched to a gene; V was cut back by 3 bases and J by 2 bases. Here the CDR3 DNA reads TGTGCCAGCAGCTTCCCTACAGGGGACACAATCACAGATACGCAGTATTTT. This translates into CASSFPTGDTITDTQYF.

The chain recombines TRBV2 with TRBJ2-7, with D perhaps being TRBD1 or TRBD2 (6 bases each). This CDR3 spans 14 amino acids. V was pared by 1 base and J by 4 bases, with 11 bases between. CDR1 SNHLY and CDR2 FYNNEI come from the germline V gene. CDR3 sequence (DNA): TGTGCCAGCAGTGAAGTGGGGGGCTGGTACGAGCAGTACTTC. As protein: CASSEVGGWYEQYF.

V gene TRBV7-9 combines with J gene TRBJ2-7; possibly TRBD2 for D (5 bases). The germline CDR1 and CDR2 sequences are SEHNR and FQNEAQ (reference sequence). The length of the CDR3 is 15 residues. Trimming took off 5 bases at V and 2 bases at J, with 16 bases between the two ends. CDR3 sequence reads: CASSRGPETTYEQYF. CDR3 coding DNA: TGTGCCAGCAGCCGAGGGCCGGAAACGACCTACGAGCAGTACTTC. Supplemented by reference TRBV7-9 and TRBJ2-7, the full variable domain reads DTGVSQNPRHKITKRGQNVTFRCDPISEHNRLYWYRQTLGQGPEFLTYFQNEAQLEKSRLLSDRFSAERPKGSFSTLEIQRTEQGDSAMYLCASSRGPETTYEQYFGPGTRLTVT.

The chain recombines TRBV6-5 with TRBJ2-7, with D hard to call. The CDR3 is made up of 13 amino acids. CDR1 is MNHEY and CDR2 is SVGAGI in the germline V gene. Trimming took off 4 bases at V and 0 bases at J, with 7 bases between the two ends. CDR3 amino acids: CASSSTFSYEQYF. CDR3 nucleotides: TGTGCCAGCAGTTCCACCTTCTCCTACGAGCAGTACTTC.

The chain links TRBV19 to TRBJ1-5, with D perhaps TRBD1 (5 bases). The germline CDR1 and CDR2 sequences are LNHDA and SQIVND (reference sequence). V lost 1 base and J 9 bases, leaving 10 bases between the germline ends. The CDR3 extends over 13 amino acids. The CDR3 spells CASSIGGKRPQHF. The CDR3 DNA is TGTGCCAGTAGTATAGGGGGGAAACGGCCCCAGCATTTT. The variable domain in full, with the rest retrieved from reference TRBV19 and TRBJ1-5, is DGGITQSPKYLFRKEGQNVTLSCEQNLNHDAMYWYRQDPGQGLRLIYYSQIVNDFQKGDIAEGYSVSREKKESFPLTVTSAQKNPTAFYLCASSIGGKRPQHFGDGTRLSIL.

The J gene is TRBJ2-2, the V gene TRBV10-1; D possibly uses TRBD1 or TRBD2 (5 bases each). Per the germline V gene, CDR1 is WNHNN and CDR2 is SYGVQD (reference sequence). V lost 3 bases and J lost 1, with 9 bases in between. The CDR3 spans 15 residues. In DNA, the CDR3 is TGCGCCAGCAGTGAAGGGACGGAGAACACCGGGGAGCTGTTTTTT. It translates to CASSEGTENTGELFF.

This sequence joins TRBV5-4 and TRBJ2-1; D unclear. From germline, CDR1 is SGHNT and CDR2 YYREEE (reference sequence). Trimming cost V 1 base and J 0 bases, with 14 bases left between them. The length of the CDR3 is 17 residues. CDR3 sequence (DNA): TGTGCCAGCAGCTTGCAAGTAGTTCTGAGCTCCTACAATGAGCAGTTCTTC. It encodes CASSLQVVLSSYNEQFF.

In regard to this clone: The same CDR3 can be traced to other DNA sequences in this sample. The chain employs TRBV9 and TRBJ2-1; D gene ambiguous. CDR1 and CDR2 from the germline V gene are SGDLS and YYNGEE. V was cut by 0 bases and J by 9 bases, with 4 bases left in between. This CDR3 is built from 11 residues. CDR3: CASSVGGEQFF. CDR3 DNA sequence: TGTGCCAGCAGCGTAGGCGGTGAGCAGTTCTTC.

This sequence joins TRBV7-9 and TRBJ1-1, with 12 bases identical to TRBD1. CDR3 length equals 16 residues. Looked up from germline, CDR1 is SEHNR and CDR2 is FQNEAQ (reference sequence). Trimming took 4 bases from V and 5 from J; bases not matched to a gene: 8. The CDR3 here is CASSSGQGARWTEAFF. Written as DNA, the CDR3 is TGTGCCAGCAGCTCGGGACAGGGGGCGCGATGGACTGAAGCTTTCTTT.

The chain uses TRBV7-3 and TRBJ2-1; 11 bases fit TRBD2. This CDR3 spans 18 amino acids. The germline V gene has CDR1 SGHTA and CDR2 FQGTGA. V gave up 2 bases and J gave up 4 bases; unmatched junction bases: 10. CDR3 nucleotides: TGTGCCAGCAGCTTAGTAGGTAGCGGGAGGGCCGAGTACAATGAGCAGTTCTTC. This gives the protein CASSLVGSGRAEYNEQFF.

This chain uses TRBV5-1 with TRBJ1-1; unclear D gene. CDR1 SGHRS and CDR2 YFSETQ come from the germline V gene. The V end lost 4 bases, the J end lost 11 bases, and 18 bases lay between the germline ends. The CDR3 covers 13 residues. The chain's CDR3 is CASSERDMQVAFF. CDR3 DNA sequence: TGCGCCAGCAGCGAACGAGACATGCAGGTCGCTTTCTTT.

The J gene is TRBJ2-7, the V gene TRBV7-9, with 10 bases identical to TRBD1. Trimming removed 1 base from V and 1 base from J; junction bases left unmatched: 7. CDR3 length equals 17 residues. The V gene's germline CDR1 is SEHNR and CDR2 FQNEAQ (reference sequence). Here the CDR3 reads CASSLGGRDRGSYEQYF. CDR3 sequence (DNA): TGTGCCAGCAGCTTAGGGGGCCGGGACAGGGGATCCTACGAGCAGTACTTC.

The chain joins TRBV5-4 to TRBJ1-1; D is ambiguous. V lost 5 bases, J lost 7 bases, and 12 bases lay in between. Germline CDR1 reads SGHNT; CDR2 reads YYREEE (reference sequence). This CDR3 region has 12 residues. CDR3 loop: CASSTGPGEAFF. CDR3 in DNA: TGTGCCAGCAGTACCGGCCCAGGTGAAGCTTTCTTT.

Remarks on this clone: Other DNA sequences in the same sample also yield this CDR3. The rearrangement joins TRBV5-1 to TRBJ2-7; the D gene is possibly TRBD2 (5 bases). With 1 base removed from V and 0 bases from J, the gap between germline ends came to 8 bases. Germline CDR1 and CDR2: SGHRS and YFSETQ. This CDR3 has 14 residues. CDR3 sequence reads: CASSLIGSSYEQYF. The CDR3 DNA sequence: TGCGCCAGCAGCTTGATAGGGAGCTCCTACGAGCAGTACTTC.

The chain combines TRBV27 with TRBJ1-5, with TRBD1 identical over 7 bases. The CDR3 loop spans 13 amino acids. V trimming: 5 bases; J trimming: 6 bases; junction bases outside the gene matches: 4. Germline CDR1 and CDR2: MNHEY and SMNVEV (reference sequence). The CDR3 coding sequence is TGTGCCAGCAGTCGGACAGGTCCTCAGCCCCAGCATTTT. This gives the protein CASSRTGPQPQHF.